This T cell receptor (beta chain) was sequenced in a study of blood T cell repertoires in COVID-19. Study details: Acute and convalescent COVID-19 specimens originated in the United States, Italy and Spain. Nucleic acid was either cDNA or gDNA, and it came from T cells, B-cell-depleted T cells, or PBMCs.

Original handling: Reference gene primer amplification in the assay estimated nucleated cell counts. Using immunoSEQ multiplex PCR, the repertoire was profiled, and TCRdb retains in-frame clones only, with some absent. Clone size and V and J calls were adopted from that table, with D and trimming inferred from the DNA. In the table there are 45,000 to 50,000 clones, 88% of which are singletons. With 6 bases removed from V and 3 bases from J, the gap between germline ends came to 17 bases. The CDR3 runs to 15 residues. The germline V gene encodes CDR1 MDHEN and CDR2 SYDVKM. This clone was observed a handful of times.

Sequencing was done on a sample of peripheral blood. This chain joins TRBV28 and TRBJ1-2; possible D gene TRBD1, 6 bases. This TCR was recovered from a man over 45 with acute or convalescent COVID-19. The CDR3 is CASSFVQGFDYGYTF. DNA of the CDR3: TGTGCCAGCAGCTTCGTACAGGGATTTGACTATGGCTACACCTTC.